This section outlines one T cell receptor beta chain sequence together with its context. Its antigen remains unidentified. The data are from a study of T cells in Graves' hyperthyroidism and ophthalmopathy. Broader study findings: In the blood, most expanded thyroid clonotypes above 0.001 appeared as well.

Diagnoses were established using clinical symptoms, serum thyroxine and TRAb, thyroid ultrasound and orbital computed tomography. Fresh 10 ml peripheral blood yielded PBMCs. The CDR3 extends over 17 amino acids. V dropped 1 base and J dropped 5; count of bases not matched to a gene: 6. Looked up from germline, CDR1 is KGHSH and CDR2 is LQKENI. RNA transcripts yielded amplified TCR beta CDR3 regions. The HTBI primer set served for first-round RT-PCR of the TCR CDR3. TCRdb analysed the multiplex PCR reads with MiXCR anew, one entry per CDR3 protein. This sample has 500,000 to 750,000 distinct CDR3 sequences, with approximately 14% found just once.

The sample taken for sequencing was blood. This sequence joins TRBV18 and TRBJ2-1, with TRBD1 identical over 12 bases. The sequence derives from a woman aged 25 to 39 with Graves' hyperthyroidism. DNA of the CDR3: TGTGCCAGCTCACCACGGGACAGGGGGCGACGTAACAATGAGCAGTTCTTC. Protein sequence: CASSPRDRGRRNNEQFF.